The 20 T cell receptor beta chains below come from one sample, sequenced in a study of T cell responses to AZD1222 COVID-19 vaccine. Libraries were prepared by immunoSEQ multiplex PCR; TCRdb keeps only in-frame clonotypes and omits some of them. The repertoire holds 95,000 to 110,000 clones, with roughly 90% as singletons. The specimen was peripheral blood, collected on day 0 of AZD1222 vaccination. The origin of the receptors is an adult in good health.

The J gene is TRBJ2-5, the V gene TRBV4-1, with D unclear. The CDR3 length is 14 residues. The germline V gene encodes CDR1 MGHRA and CDR2 YSYEKL. V was clipped by 2 bases and J by 5 bases, with 12 bases between them. The CDR3: CASSQIAFVETQYF. DNA for the CDR3: TGCGCCAGCAGCCAAATTGCGTTTGTGGAGACCCAGTACTTC.

This chain connects TRBV3-1 (or the pseudogene TRBV3-2) to TRBJ1-1; the D is unclear. Germline V gives CDR1 LGHDT, CDR2 YNNKEL (reference sequence). The CDR3 runs to 15 residues. Trimming left V 0 bases short and J 7 bases short, with 15 bases between. The CDR3 here is CASSQDPGRVVEAFF. Here the CDR3 DNA reads TGTGCCAGCAGCCAAGACCCGGGGAGGGTAGTTGAAGCTTTCTTT.

This clone appeared once. The V and J genes are TRBV7-9 and TRBJ1-4, with D maybe TRBD1 (6 bases). Trimming stripped 1 base from V and 3 bases from J, with 12 bases between. The CDR3 covers 16 residues. The germline V gene encodes CDR1 SEHNR and CDR2 FQNEAQ (reference sequence). CDR3 coding DNA: TGTGCCAGCAGCTTAGGGGTGGGGGCGGCTAATGAAAAACTGTTTTTT. Translating gives CASSLGVGAANEKLFF. Combining the CDR3 with reference TRBV7-9 and TRBJ1-4 gives the whole variable domain DTGVSQNPRHKITKRGQNVTFRCDPISEHNRLYWYRQTLGQGPEFLTYFQNEAQLEKSRLLSDRFSAERPKGSFSTLEIQRTEQGDSAMYLCASSLGVGAANEKLFFGSGTQLSVL.

V gene TRBV5-1 combines with J gene TRBJ2-3; TRBD2 matches at 8 bases. The ends lost 5 bases at V and 0 bases at J; junction bases unmatched: 8. The CDR3 length is 16 residues. Germline lookup yields CDR1 SGHRS and CDR2 YFSETQ. The CDR3 coding sequence is TGCGCCAGCAGTCTAAGTAGCGGGGCAAGCACAGATACGCAGTATTTT. Translated, it gives CASSLSSGASTDTQYF.

The CDR3 nucleotides are TGTGCCAGCAGCCGAGACAGGGACACTGAAGCTTTCTTT. Its translation: CASSRDRDTEAFF. The chain recombines TRBV6-5 with TRBJ1-1; 7 bases map to TRBD1. The CDR3 has 13 amino acids. Germline lookup yields CDR1 MNHEY and CDR2 SVGAGI. The V segment lost 6 bases and the J segment 3 bases; nucleotides outside the gene matches: 4.

This chain uses TRBV7-9 with TRBJ1-3, with a tentative D call TRBD1 (5 bases). CDR3 length equals 15 residues. Germline loops: CDR1 SEHNR, CDR2 FQNEAQ (reference sequence). Deletions cut 4 bases from V and 0 bases from J, with 10 bases between. The CDR3 loop is CASSWGRNSGNTIYF. The CDR3, as DNA: TGTGCCAGCAGCTGGGGACGGAACTCTGGAAACACCATATATTTT.

The chain links TRBV11-2 to TRBJ2-1; the D gene is possibly TRBD2 (6 bases). Deletions cut 0 bases from V and 4 bases from J, with 13 bases between. This CDR3 is 16 amino acids long. Per germline, CDR1 SGHAT and CDR2 FQNNGV. As DNA, the CDR3 is TGTGCCAGCAGCTTAGACTATAGTGGGGGGTACAATGAGCAGTTCTTC. Translated, it gives CASSLDYSGGYNEQFF.

CDR3 coding DNA: TGTGCCAGTAGTATTGGACCCCGAGCAACTAATGAAAAACTGTTTTTT. This encodes CASSIGPRATNEKLFF. J is TRBJ1-4 and V is TRBV19; unclear D gene. Trimming took 3 bases from V and 0 from J, leaving 11 bases between them. This CDR3 has 16 amino acids. Germline lookup yields CDR1 LNHDA and CDR2 SQIVND (reference sequence).

The chain employs TRBV6-5 and TRBJ2-2; D gene ambiguous. The germline V gene has CDR1 MNHEY and CDR2 SVGAGI. The CDR3 loop spans 15 amino acids. The V gene lost 5 bases and the J gene lost 4 bases, with 14 bases spanning the gap. The chain's CDR3 is CASSPNGGFTGELFF. The CDR3, as DNA: TGTGCCAGCAGTCCCAATGGCGGATTCACCGGGGAGCTGTTTTTT.

J is TRBJ2-3 and V is TRBV5-8; D is perhaps TRBD2 (6 bases). The CDR3 covers 15 residues. V lost 2 bases, J lost 5 bases, and 15 bases lay in between. Germline V gives CDR1 SGHTS, CDR2 YDEGEE. The DNA for the CDR3 is TGTGCCAGCAGCTTAGTAGGGACTTCAATAGATACGCAGTATTTT. The encoded protein is CASSLVGTSIDTQYF.

The rearrangement uses TRBV4-1 and TRBJ1-5, with D tentatively TRBD1 (5 bases). V shed 4 bases and J shed 0 bases, with 13 bases lying between them. Germline assignment: CDR1 MGHRA and CDR2 YSYEKL. This CDR3 is built from 16 residues. The CDR3 sequence is CASSLSPGASNQPQHF. In DNA form, the CDR3 reads TGCGCCAGCAGCCTTTCACCCGGGGCTAGCAATCAGCCCCAGCATTTT.

CDR3 in DNA: TGTGCCAGCAGCCAACTAGCGGTCGCGACAGATACGCAGTATTTT. Amino acid sequence: CASSQLAVATDTQYF. The V and J genes are TRBV14 and TRBJ2-3; 7 nucleotides match TRBD2. V was clipped by 2 bases and J by 3 bases; unmatched bases: 5. This CDR3 is 15 amino acids long. Germline lookup yields CDR1 SGHDN and CDR2 FVKESK.

This clone was detected once. The chain is built from TRBV25-1 and TRBJ2-1, with TRBD2 as a possible D gene (5 bases). With 4 bases removed from V and 6 bases from J, the gap between germline ends came to 13 bases. Germline-derived CDR1 and CDR2 are MGHDK and SYGVNS. The CDR3 length is 14 residues. This chain's CDR3 is CASSAYREPNEQFF. The DNA for the CDR3 is TGTGCCAGCAGTGCCTACCGGGAACCCAATGAGCAGTTCTTC.

This clone has only one observation. The chain joins TRBV12-5 to TRBJ1-1; D may be TRBD1 (5 bases). Germline V gives CDR1 LGHNT, CDR2 FRNRAP. Trimming left V 5 bases short and J 4 bases short, with 17 bases between. The CDR3 extends over 15 amino acids. The CDR3 protein is CASGPSGGRGTEAFF. CDR3 nucleotides: TGTGCTAGTGGTCCCTCGGGAGGAAGGGGCACTGAAGCTTTCTTT.

The chain carries TRBV12-3 or TRBV12-4 and TRBJ2-5; 8 positions agree with TRBD2. After removal of 7 bases from V and 4 bases from J, the junction contained 5 bases not matched to a gene. CDR3 length equals 13 residues. The DNA for the CDR3 is TGTGCCAGCAAGCGGGGGTGGGCAGAGACCCAGTACTTC. Its protein is CASKRGWAETQYF.

V is TRBV7-2 and J is TRBJ1-6; TRBD1 aligns across 7 bases. V lost 5 bases to trimming and J lost 4 bases; unmatched junction nucleotides: 2. The CDR3 extends over 14 amino acids. Germline lookup yields CDR1 SGHTA and CDR2 FQGNSA. The CDR3 loop reads CASSRDSYNSPLHF. In nucleotides, the CDR3 is TGTGCCAGCAGCCGGGACAGTTATAATTCACCCCTCCACTTT.

V gene TRBV13 combines with J gene TRBJ1-5; a weak D match, TRBD1 (5 bases). This CDR3 is 14 amino acids long. The germline V and J ends were trimmed by 5 bases and 4 bases, with 12 bases remaining between them. The germline CDR1 and CDR2 sequences are PRHDT and FYEKMQ (reference sequence). The chain's CDR3 is CASSSRAGNQPQHF. Here the CDR3 DNA reads TGTGCCAGCAGCAGTCGGGCAGGGAATCAGCCCCAGCATTTT.

This rearrangement joins TRBV19 to TRBJ1-3; TRBD1 matches at 9 bases. The CDR3 consists of 15 residues. Trimming removed 7 bases from V and 3 bases from J; junction bases left unmatched: 7. Germline V gene lookup returns CDR1 LNHDA and CDR2 SQIVND (reference sequence). The CDR3 reads CASNPGTGYGNTIYF. Written as DNA, the CDR3 is TGTGCCAGTAACCCCGGGACAGGGTATGGAAACACCATATATTTT.

This chain uses TRBV5-1 with TRBJ2-4; 9 bases are shared with TRBD1. CDR1 is SGHRS, CDR2 YFSETQ, per germline. This CDR3 contains 17 residues. V was pared by 4 bases and J by 2 bases, with 10 bases of the junction left unmatched. CDR3 amino acids: CASSREEQGAPKNIQYF. CDR3 nucleotide sequence: TGCGCCAGCAGCCGAGAAGAACAGGGGGCCCCCAAAAACATTCAGTACTTC.

The V gene is TRBV5-4, the J gene TRBJ2-7; D remains ambiguous. V lost 0 bases and J lost 5, with 12 bases in between. The CDR3 is 14 residues long. CDR1 is SGHNT and CDR2 is YYREEE in the germline V gene (reference sequence). The CDR3 DNA reads as TGTGCCAGCAGCTTGGGTACGGGTCCGGACGAGCAGTACTTC. Translating gives CASSLGTGPDEQYF.